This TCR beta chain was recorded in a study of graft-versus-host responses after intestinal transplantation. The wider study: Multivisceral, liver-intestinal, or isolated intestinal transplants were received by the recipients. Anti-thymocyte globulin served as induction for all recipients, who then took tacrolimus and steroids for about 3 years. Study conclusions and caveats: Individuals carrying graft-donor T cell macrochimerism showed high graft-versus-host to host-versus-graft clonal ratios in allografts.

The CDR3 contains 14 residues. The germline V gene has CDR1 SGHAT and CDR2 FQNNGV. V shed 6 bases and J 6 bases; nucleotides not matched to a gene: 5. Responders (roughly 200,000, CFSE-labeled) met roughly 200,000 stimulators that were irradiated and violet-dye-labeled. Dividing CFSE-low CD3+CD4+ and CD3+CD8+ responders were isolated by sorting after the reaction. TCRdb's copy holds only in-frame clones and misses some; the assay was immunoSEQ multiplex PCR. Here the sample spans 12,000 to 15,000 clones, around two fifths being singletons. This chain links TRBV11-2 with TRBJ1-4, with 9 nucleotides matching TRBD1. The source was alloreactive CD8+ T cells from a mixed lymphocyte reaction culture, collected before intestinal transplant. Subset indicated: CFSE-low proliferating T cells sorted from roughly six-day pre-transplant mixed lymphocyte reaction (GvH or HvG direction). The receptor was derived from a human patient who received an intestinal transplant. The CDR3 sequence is CASSSTGGYEKLFF. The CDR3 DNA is TGTGCCAGCAGTAGTACAGGGGGCTATGAAAAACTGTTTTTT.